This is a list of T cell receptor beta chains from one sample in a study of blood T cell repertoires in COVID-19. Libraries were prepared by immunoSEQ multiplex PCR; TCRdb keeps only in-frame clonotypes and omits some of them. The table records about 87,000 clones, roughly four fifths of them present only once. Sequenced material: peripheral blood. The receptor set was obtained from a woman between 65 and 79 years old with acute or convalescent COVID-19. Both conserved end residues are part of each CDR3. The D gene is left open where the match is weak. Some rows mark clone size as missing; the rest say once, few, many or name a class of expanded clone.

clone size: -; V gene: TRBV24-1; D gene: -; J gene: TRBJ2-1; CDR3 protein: CATSPGRGKAYNEQFF; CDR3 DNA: TGTGCCACCAGTCCAGGACGGGGTAAAGCCTACAATGAGCAGTTCTTC
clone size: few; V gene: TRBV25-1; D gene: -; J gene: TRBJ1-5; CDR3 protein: CASSATGDGPQHF; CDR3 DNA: TGTGCCAGCAGCGCGACAGGTGACGGGCCCCAGCATTTT
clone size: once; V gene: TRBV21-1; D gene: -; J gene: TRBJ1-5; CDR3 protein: CASSNSRYQPQHF; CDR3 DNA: TGTGCCAGCAGCAACAGTCGATATCAGCCCCAGCATTTT
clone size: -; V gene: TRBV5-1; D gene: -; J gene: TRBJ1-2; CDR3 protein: CASSPMGGAHGYTF; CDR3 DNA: TGCGCCAGCAGTCCCATGGGGGGGGCGCATGGCTACACCTTC
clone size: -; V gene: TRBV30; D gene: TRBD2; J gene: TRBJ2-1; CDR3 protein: CAWSGAGGLYNEQFF; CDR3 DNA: TGTGCCTGGAGTGGGGCGGGGGGGCTTTACAATGAGCAGTTCTTC
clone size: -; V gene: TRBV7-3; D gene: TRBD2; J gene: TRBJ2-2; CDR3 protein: CASSFTSGVAGELFF; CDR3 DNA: TGTGCCAGCAGCTTTACTAGCGGGGTGGCCGGGGAGCTGTTTTTT
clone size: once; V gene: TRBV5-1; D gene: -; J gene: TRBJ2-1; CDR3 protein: CASRGALPGNEQFF; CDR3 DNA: TGCGCCAGCAGGGGGGCCCTACCCGGCAATGAGCAGTTCTTC
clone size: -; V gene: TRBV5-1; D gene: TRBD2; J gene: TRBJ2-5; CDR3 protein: CASSTGLAGAQETQYF; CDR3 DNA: TGCGCCAGCAGCACCGGACTAGCGGGGGCCCAAGAGACCCAGTACTTC
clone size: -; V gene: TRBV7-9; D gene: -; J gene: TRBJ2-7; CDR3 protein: CASSSNFGGSQRVYEQYF; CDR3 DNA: TGTGCCAGCAGCTCCAATTTTGGTGGTTCGCAGAGGGTTTACGAGCAGTACTTC
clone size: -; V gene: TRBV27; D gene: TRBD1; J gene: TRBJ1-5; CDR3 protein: CASGDRVQPQHF; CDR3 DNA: TGTGCCAGCGGGGACAGGGTTCAGCCCCAGCATTTT
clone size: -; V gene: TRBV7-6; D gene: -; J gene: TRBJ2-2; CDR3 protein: CASSPLGGGENTGELFF; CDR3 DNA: TGTGCCAGCAGCCCTCTAGGAGGGGGGGAGAACACCGGGGAGCTGTTTTTT
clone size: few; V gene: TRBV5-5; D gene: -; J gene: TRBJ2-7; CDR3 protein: CASSLGRYPTYEQYF; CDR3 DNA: TGTGCCAGCAGCTTGGGGAGGTACCCGACCTACGAGCAGTACTTC
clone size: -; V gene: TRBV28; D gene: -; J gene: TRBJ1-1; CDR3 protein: CASSLPGTEAFF; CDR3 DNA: TGTGCCAGCAGTTTACCGGGGACTGAAGCTTTCTTT
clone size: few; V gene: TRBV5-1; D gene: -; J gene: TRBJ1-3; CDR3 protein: CASSLTPTDTRNTIYF; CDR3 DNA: TGCGCCAGCAGCCTTACACCGACAGACACTAGAAACACCATATATTTT
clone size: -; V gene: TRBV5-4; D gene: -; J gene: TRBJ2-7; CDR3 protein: CASSFDGPDYYEQYF; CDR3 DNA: TGTGCCAGCAGCTTCGACGGGCCGGACTACTACGAGCAGTACTTC
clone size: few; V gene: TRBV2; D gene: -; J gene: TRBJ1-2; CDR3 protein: CASSGHRTGYTF; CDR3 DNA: TGTGCCAGCAGTGGACATCGCACCGGCTACACCTTC
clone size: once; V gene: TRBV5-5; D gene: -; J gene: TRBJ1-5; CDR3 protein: CASSLAPGDQPQHF; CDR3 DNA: TGTGCCAGCAGCTTGGCCCCAGGGGATCAGCCCCAGCATTTT
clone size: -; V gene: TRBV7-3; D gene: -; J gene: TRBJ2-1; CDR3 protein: CASSLAGGVGSYNEQFF; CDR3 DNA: TGTGCCAGCAGCCTGGCTGGAGGGGTAGGCTCCTACAATGAGCAGTTCTTC
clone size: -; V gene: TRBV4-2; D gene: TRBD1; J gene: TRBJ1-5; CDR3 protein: CASSSDRDRGQGPQHF; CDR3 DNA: TGTGCCAGCAGCTCCGACCGGGACAGGGGGCAAGGGCCCCAGCATTTT
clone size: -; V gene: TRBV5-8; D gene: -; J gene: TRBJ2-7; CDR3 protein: CASSLSAGATYEQYF; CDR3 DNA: TGTGCCAGCAGCTTGTCGGCAGGCGCTACCTACGAGCAGTACTTC
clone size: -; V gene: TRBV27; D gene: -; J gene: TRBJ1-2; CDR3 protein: CASSLTFDRPYTF; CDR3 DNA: TGTGCCAGCAGTTTAACTTTTGACAGACCCTACACCTTC
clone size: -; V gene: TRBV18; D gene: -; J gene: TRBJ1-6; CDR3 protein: CASSPQDSPLHF; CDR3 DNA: TGTGCCAGCTCACCTCAGGATTCACCCCTCCACTTT
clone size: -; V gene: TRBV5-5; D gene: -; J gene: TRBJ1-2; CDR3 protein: CASSLAPYSGNYGYTF; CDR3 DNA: TGTGCCAGCAGCTTGGCCCCCTACAGCGGTAACTATGGCTACACCTTC
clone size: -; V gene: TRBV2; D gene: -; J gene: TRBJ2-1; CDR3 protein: CASSWAAGEQFF; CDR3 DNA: TGTGCCAGCAGTTGGGCTGCCGGTGAGCAGTTCTTC
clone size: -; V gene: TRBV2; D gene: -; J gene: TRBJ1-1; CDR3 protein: CASRSTLGTEAFF; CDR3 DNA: TGTGCCAGCAGGAGCACCCTTGGCACTGAAGCTTTCTTT
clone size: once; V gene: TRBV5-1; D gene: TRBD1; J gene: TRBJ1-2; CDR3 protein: CASSSTRQGSSYTF; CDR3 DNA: TGCGCCAGCAGCTCGACTCGACAGGGGTCGAGTTACACCTTC
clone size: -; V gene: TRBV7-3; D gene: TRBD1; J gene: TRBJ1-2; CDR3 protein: CASSKAPGQKYGYTF; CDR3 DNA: TGTGCCAGCAGCAAAGCGCCGGGACAGAAGTATGGCTACACCTTC
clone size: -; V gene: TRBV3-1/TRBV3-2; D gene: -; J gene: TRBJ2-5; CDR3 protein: CASSRELATSETQYF; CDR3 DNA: TGTGCCAGCAGCCGGGAGCTAGCTACGTCAGAGACCCAGTACTTC
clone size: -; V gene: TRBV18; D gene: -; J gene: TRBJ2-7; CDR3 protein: CASSPLTPPVEQYF; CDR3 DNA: TGTGCCAGCTCACCACTGACTCCCCCTGTCGAGCAGTACTTC
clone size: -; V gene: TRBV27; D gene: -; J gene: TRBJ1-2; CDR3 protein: CASSLWGREGGYTF; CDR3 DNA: TGTGCCAGCAGTTTATGGGGCAGGGAAGGAGGCTACACCTTC
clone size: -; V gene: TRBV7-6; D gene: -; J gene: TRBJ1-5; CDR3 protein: CASSLGTGYQPQHF; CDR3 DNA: TGTGCCAGCAGCTTAGGTACAGGGTACCAGCCCCAGCATTTT
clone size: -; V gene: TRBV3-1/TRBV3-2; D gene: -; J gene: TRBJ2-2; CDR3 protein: CASSQVSGSGELFF; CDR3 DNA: TGTGCCAGCAGCCAAGTGTCCGGGTCCGGGGAGCTGTTTTTT
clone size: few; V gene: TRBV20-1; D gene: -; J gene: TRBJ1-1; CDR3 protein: CSVTDIEAFF; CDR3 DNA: TGCAGTGTTACCGACATTGAAGCTTTCTTT
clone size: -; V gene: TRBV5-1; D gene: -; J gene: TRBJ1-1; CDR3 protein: CASSLVLSNTEAFF; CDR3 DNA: TGCGCCAGCAGCTTGGTTCTCTCGAACACTGAAGCTTTCTTT
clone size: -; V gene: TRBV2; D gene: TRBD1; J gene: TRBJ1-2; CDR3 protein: CASQETGDGGGYTF; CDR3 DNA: TGTGCCAGCCAGGAGACAGGGGATGGGGGAGGCTACACCTTC
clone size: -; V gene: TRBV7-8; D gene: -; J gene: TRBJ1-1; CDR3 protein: CASSLERHRNTEAFF; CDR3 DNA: TGTGCCAGCAGCTTAGAAAGGCACAGGAACACTGAAGCTTTCTTT
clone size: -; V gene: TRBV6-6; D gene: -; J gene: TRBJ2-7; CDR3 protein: CASSPPGSYPYEQYF; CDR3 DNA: TGTGCCAGCAGTCCCCCGGGTAGCTATCCCTACGAGCAGTACTTC
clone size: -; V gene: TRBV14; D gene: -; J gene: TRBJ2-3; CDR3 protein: CASSQFRSSGTQYF; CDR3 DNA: TGTGCCAGCAGCCAATTCAGAAGTAGCGGTACGCAGTATTTT
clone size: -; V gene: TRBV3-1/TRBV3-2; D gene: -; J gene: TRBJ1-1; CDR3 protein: CASSQDWGQAFF; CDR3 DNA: TGTGCCAGCAGCCAAGATTGGGGCCAAGCTTTCTTT
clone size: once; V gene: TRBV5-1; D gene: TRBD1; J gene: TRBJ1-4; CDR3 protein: CASSLETGDEKLFF; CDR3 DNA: TGCGCCAGCAGCTTGGAGACAGGGGATGAAAAACTGTTTTTT
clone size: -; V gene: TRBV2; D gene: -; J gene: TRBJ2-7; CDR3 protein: CASSPRYEQYF; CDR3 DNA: TGTGCCAGCAGCCCCAGGTACGAGCAGTACTTC
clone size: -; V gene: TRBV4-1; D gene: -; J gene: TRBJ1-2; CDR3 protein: CASSLRVNYGYTF; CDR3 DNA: TGCGCCAGCAGCCTCCGGGTGAACTATGGCTACACCTTC
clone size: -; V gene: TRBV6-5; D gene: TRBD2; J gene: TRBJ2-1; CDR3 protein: CASSYSIAGGNNEQFF; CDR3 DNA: TGTGCCAGCAGTTACTCGATAGCGGGGGGGAACAATGAGCAGTTCTTC
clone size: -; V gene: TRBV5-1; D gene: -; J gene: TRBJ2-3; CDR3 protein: CASSTDRKTSTDTQYF; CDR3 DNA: TGCGCCAGCAGCACAGACAGAAAGACTAGCACAGATACGCAGTATTTT
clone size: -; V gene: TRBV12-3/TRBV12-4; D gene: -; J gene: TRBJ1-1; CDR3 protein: CASSLDSFEAFF; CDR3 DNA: TGTGCCAGCAGTTTAGACAGCTTTGAAGCTTTCTTT
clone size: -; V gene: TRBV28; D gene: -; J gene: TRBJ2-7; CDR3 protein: CASSLGGAAGSEQYF; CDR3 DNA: TGTGCCAGCAGTTTAGGAGGGGCGGCCGGCAGCGAGCAGTACTTC
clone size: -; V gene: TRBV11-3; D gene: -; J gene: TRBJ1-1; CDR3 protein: CASSLFSVNTEAFF; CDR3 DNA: TGTGCCAGCAGCTTGTTCTCCGTGAACACTGAAGCTTTCTTT
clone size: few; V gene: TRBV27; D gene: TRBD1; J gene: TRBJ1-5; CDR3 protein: CASSPLDRVNQPQHF; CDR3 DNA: TGTGCCAGCAGTCCCTTGGACAGGGTTAATCAGCCCCAGCATTTT
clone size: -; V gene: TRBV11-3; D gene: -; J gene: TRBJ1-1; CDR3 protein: CASRTPNTEAFF; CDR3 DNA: TGTGCCAGCAGGACACCGAACACTGAAGCTTTCTTT
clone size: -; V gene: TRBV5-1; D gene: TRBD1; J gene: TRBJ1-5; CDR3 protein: CASSTWTGRQENQPQHF; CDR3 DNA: TGCGCCAGCAGCACCTGGACAGGGCGTCAAGAGAATCAGCCCCAGCATTTT